Listed here are 20 T cell receptor beta chains from one sample, sequenced in a study of molecular identifiers for immune sequencing clone quantification. Using its own MiXCR run on the PCR reads, TCRdb lists one record per CDR3 protein. Of about 40,000 distinct CDR3 sequences listed, nearly 25% are singletons. Sequenced input: naive CD8+ T cells from blood, with Jurkat cell RNA spiked in. This sample's subset: FACS-sorted CD8+CD4-CCR7+CD45RA+ naive T cells. The receptors derive from a human donor in good health. Some libraries in this study had Jurkat cell RNA spiked in.

This clonotype has only a few counts. V is TRBV5-3 and J is TRBJ2-5; 9 bases fit TRBD1. TRBV5-3 is known as an ORF, though its function is uncertain. The CDR3 extends over 16 amino acids. V lost 8 bases to trimming and J lost 0 bases; unmatched junction nucleotides: 11. The CDR3 protein is CASRSRDRAHQETQYF. In DNA form, the CDR3 reads TGTGCCAGCAGATCTCGGGACAGGGCCCACCAAGAGACCCAGTACTTC.

In its sample, this clonotype was seen many times. The chain uses TRBV14 and TRBJ2-3; D unclear. Germline loops: CDR1 SGHDN, CDR2 FVKESK. This CDR3 is 13 amino acids long. V dropped 0 bases and J dropped 2 bases, with 3 bases sitting between them. The CDR3 DNA reads as TGTGCCAGCAGCCAAGACCACACAGATACGCAGTATTTT. Translated: CASSQDHTDTQYF.

Worth noting for this clonotype: A much larger clone differs from this one at a single base, so this may be a read error. This chain uses TRBV2 with TRBJ2-3, with D perhaps assigned TRBD1 or TRBD2 (5 bases each). Germline CDR1 and CDR2: SNHLY and FYNNEI. CDR3 length equals 15 residues. The V gene lost 6 bases and the J gene lost 6 bases, with 19 bases spanning the gap. CDR3 DNA: TGTGCCAGCAGGCTTCTGGGACCGGGCCCCGATACGCAGTATTTT. Translated, it gives CASRLLGPGPDTQYF. The full variable domain, rest sourced from reference TRBV2 and TRBJ2-3, is EPEVTQTPSHQVTQMGQEVILRCVPISNHLYFYWYRQILGQKVEFLVSFYNNEISEKSEIFDDQFSVERPDGSNFTLKIRSTKLEDSAMYFCASRLLGPGPDTQYFGPGTRLTVL.

Many counts were recorded for this clonotype. The genes are TRBV28 and TRBJ2-5; D not certain. This CDR3 has 14 amino acids. Between the trimmed V and J ends, which lost 11 bases and 4 bases, there was a span of 20 bases. Germline CDR1 is MDHEN and CDR2 is SYDVKM. As DNA, the CDR3 is TGTGCCGCAGCCGTGCCCGCTGGGGTAGAGACCCAGTACTTC. It is translated as CAAAVPAGVETQYF.

Sample share makes this clonotype medium-sized. The V and J genes are TRBV6-5 and TRBJ2-5; 9 bases match TRBD1. The trim removed 3 bases at V and 4 bases at J, leaving 18 bases unmatched. Germline CDR1 MNHEY, CDR2 SVGAGI. The CDR3 extends over 19 amino acids. For the CDR3, the DNA is TGTGCCAGCAGTTATAAAATGCCGGGACAGGGCTCAAGTAGAGAGACCCAGTACTTC. It is translated as CASSYKMPGQGSSRETQYF.

This clonotype has only a few counts. An end of the junction does not agree with germline; a read error may underlie this. The chain uses TRBV5-3 and TRBJ2-7; D perhaps matches TRBD2 (6 bases). TRBV5-3 qualifies as an ORF whose function is uncertain. The CDR3 covers 12 residues. CDR3 sequence: CASSWGDYEQYF. The CDR3 DNA is TGTGCCAGCAGCTGGGGGGATTACGAGCAGTACTTC.

This clonotype has ten or more counts. This chain connects TRBV27 to TRBJ2-1; 10 nucleotides agree with TRBD2. The CDR3 runs to 14 residues. Trimming took 3 bases from V and 6 from J; bases not matched to a gene: 2. Germline CDR1 is MNHEY and CDR2 is SMNVEV (reference sequence). This CDR3 reads CASSFSSGGNEQFF. Written as DNA, the CDR3 is TGTGCCAGCAGTTTCTCTAGCGGGGGCAATGAGCAGTTCTTC.

Many counts were recorded for this clonotype. The J gene is TRBJ1-5, the V gene TRBV5-5; D is undetermined. The V gene lost 0 bases and the J gene lost 3 bases, with 16 bases spanning the gap. The germline gives CDR1 SGHKS, CDR2 YYEKEE (reference sequence). The CDR3 extends over 17 amino acids. CDR3 residues: CASSLDPLPAYNQPQHF. Written as DNA, the CDR3 is TGTGCCAGCAGCTTGGACCCACTTCCAGCCTACAATCAGCCCCAGCATTTT.

There are many counts of this clonotype. The chain recombines TRBV7-3 with TRBJ1-1; D not resolved. V dropped 5 bases and J dropped 0 bases, with 10 bases sitting between them. The CDR3 contains 14 residues. From germline, CDR1 is SGHTA and CDR2 FQGTGA. The CDR3 protein is CASSPLAMNTEAFF. In DNA, the CDR3 is TGTGCCAGCAGCCCCCTCGCTATGAACACTGAAGCTTTCTTT.

This clonotype was detected ten times or more. The CDR3 DNA follows: TGTGCCAGCAGAACGCGGGGGGAGCTGTTTTTT. Its protein is CASRTRGELFF. This chain joins TRBV6-2 or TRBV6-3 and TRBJ2-2; no definite D call. Germline CDR1 MNHEY, CDR2 SVGEGT. This CDR3 spans 11 amino acids. Trimming took off 6 bases at V and 8 bases at J, with 7 bases between the two ends.

This chain links TRBV19 with TRBJ2-1; the match to TRBD1 covers 9 bases. CDR3 length: 16 amino acids. Germline CDR1 LNHDA, CDR2 SQIVND (reference sequence). The junction had 6 bases not matched to a gene; V was cut back by 2 bases and J by 4 bases. The CDR3 sequence: CASSIYGDRAYNEQFF. In DNA form, the CDR3 reads TGTGCCAGTAGTATATATGGGGACAGGGCATACAATGAGCAGTTCTTC.

This clonotype has at least ten counts. The V and J genes are TRBV7-2 and TRBJ2-1; 10 bases match TRBD2. This CDR3 is built from 14 residues. In germline, CDR1 is SGHTA, CDR2 FQGNSA. Unmatched junction bases numbered 3, after V lost 1 base and J lost 9 bases. This chain's CDR3 is CASSLGSSGGEQFF. Written as DNA, the CDR3 is TGTGCCAGCAGCTTAGGGTCTAGCGGGGGTGAGCAGTTCTTC.

This clonotype has a count of ten or more. This sequence joins TRBV21-1 and TRBJ1-5; TRBD1 is the table's D call, not checked against the DNA. TRBV21-1 corresponds to a pseudogene. The length of the CDR3 is 20 residues. The CDR3 reads CASSKAPRAEGLGSNQPQHF. In DNA, the CDR3 is TGTGCCAGCAGCAAAGCGCCCCGGGCCGAAGGTCTAGGCAGCAATCAGCCCCAGCATTTT.

There are many counts of this clonotype. The chain links TRBV27 to TRBJ2-7; 12 bases align to TRBD1. Germline CDR1 MNHEY, CDR2 SMNVEV (reference sequence). The CDR3 sequence is 17 residues long. V shed 4 bases, J shed 4 bases, and the junction held 11 bases outside the gene matches. This CDR3 reads CASSSLGRDRGLYEQYF. CDR3 DNA sequence: TGTGCCAGCAGTTCACTGGGGCGGGACAGGGGGCTATACGAGCAGTACTTC.

This clonotype was recorded at least ten times. V is TRBV6-5 and J is TRBJ1-4, with 11 bases matching TRBD1. Germline trimming cut 0 bases from V and 7 bases from J; bases unmatched to any gene: 7. Germline CDR1 reads MNHEY; CDR2 reads SVGAGI. CDR3 length: 17 residues. CDR3 residues: CASSYSIAGTGGEKLFF. As DNA, the CDR3 is TGTGCCAGCAGTTACTCGATCGCCGGGACAGGGGGTGAAAAACTGTTTTTT.

The CDR3 DNA sequence: TGTGCCAGCAGCGGGGGGTTAGGGGCCAACGTCCTGACTTTC. It yields the protein CASSGGLGANVLTF. The rearrangement joins TRBV9 to TRBJ2-6; D could derive from TRBD1 or TRBD2 (5 bases each). V was cut by 3 bases and J by 4 bases, with 8 bases left in between. Germline assignment: CDR1 SGDLS and CDR2 YYNGEE. CDR3 length: 14 residues.

Of note for this clonotype: A much larger clone differs by one base, so this may be a read error. The chain joins TRBV11-2 to TRBJ2-1, with 7 bases identical to TRBD1. CDR3 size: 14 residues. The germline CDR1 and CDR2 sequences are SGHAT and FQNNGV. The CDR3 region is CASSTGASYNEQIF. The CDR3 DNA sequence: TGTGCCAGCAGTACAGGGGCTAGCTACAATGAGCAGATCTTC.

This clonotype was counted ten times or more. J is TRBJ2-7 and V is TRBV6-5; weak D call: TRBD2 (5 bases). The germline V gene has CDR1 MNHEY and CDR2 SVGAGI. Trimming stripped 4 bases from V and 5 bases from J, with 6 bases between. This CDR3 comprises 11 residues. CDR3 DNA: TGTGCCAGCAGTTCTAGCCACGAGCAGTACTTC. Translation gives CASSSSHEQYF.

This clonotype was observed many times. The chain recombines TRBV30 with TRBJ2-1; D is possibly TRBD2 (6 bases). In germline, CDR1 is GTSNPN, CDR2 SVGIG (reference sequence). The CDR3 is 14 residues long. Between the trimmed V and J ends, which lost 3 bases and 3 bases, there was a span of 12 bases. CDR3 region: CAWRIGGIYNEQFF. Written as DNA, the CDR3 is TGTGCCTGGAGGATTGGCGGGATCTACAATGAGCAGTTCTTC.

This clonotype was counted between two and nine times. A much bigger clone sits one base away, suggesting this may be a read error. The chain links TRBV23-1 to TRBJ1-1; D is undetermined. TRBV23-1 is annotated as an ORF whose role is uncertain. The CDR3 runs 15 residues. V gave up 3 bases and J gave up 1 base, with 12 bases separating them. In DNA, the CDR3 is TGCGCCAGCAGTCATTCGACAAACGGGAACACTGAAGCTTTCTTT. This translates into CASSHSTNGNTEAFF.